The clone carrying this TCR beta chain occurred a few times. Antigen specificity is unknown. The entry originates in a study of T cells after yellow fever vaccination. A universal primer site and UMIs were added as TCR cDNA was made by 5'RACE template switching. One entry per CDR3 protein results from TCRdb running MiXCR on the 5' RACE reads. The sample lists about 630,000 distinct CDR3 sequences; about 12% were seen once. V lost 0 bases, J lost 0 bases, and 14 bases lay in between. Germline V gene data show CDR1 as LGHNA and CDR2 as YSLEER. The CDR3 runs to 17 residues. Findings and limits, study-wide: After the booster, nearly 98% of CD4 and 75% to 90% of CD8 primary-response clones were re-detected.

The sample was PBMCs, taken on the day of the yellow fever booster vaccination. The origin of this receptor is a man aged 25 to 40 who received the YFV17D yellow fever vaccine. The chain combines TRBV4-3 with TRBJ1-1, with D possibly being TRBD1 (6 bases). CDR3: CASSQDGGHPMNTEAFF. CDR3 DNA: TGCGCCAGCAGCCAAGATGGGGGACACCCAATGAACACTGAAGCTTTCTTT.